This TCR beta chain was sequenced in a study of T-cell memory formation after mild COVID-19. Study-wide background: Clustering of TCRs was largely donor specific.

This clonotype has a handful of counts. TCRdb reprocessed the 5' RACE reads with MiXCR, giving one entry per CDR3 protein. The table includes some 340,000 distinct CDR3 sequences, 10% to 15% detected once. Germline CDR1 SGHRS, CDR2 YFSETQ. This CDR3 spans 15 amino acids. Between the trimmed V and J ends, which lost 4 bases and 4 bases, there was a span of 15 bases. The specimen sequenced was PBMCs or a T cell subset sorted from them (not recorded which). The V call is TRBV5-1, the J call TRBJ1-3; TRBD1 might be the D (5 bases). The sequence derives from a man younger than 35 who had mild COVID-19 (a few samples of this study predate the infection). Cell type and time point are not known. The CDR3 DNA sequence: TGCGCCAGCAGCGCCGGGTCCGGGGCGGGAAACACCATATATTTT. Translated: CASSAGSGAGNTIYF.